The TCR beta chain described here comes from a study of cytomegalovirus exposure and HLA in healthy donors. General study results and limits: Common viral pathogens (according to a later analysis) appeared linked to several of the most significant clusters. Available immune exposure information covered CMV serostatus only.

The CDR3 contains 17 residues. V lost 5 bases, J lost 2 bases, and 14 bases stayed unmatched. Germline lookup yields CDR1 MDHEN and CDR2 SYDVKM. Primers: 60 Vbeta forward and 13 Jbeta reverse. Only in-frame clones appear in the TCRdb table, and some are missing; sequencing was by immunoSEQ multiplex PCR. The sample has tens of thousands of clones. A note on this clone: Its antigen is currently unknown.

The chain recombines TRBV28 with TRBJ2-7, with 8 bases that match TRBD1. Specimen: PBMCs. The source of this sequence is a woman in her thirties or forties in good health and CMV-seropositive. The CDR3 DNA reads as TGTGCCAGCAGTGTCACTCAGGGGGCTTCTGGCGCCTACGAGCAGTACTTC. Residues: CASSVTQGASGAYEQYF.